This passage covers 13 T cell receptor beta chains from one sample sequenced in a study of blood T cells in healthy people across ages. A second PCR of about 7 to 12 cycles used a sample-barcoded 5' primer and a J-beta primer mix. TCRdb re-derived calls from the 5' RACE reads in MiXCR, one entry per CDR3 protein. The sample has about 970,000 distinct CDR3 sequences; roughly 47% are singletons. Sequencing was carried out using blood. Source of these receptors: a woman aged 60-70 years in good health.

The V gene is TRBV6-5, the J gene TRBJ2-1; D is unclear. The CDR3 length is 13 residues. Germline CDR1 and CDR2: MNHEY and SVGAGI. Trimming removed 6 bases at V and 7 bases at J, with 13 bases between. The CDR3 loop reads CASSRGRRNEQFF. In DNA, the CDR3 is TGTGCCAGCAGCCGCGGCAGGCGAAATGAGCAGTTCTTC.

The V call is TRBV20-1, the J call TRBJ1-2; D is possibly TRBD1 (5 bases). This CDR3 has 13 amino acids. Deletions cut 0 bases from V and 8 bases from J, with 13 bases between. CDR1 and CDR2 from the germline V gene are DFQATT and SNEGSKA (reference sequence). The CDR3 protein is CSARDLGVEGYTF. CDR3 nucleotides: TGCAGTGCTAGAGATCTGGGGGTGGAGGGCTACACCTTC.

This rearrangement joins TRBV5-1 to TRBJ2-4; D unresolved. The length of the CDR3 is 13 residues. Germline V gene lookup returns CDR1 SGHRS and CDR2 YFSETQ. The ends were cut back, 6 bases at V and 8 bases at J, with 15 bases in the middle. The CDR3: CASTVRPSDIQYF. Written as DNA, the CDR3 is TGCGCCAGCACAGTCAGGCCGAGTGACATTCAGTACTTC. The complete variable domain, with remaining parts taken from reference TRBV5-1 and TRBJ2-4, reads KAGVTQTPRYLIKTRGQQVTLSCSPISGHRSVSWYQQTPGQGLQFLFEYFSETQRNKGNFPGRFSGRQFSNSRSEMNVSTLELGDSALYLCASTVRPSDIQYFGAGTRLSVL.

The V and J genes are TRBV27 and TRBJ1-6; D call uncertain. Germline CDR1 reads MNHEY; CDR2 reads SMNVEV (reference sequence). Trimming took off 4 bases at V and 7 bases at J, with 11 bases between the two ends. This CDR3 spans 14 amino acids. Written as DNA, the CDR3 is TGTGCCAGCAGTTCGGGGATGGGGAATTCACCCCTCCACTTT. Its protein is CASSSGMGNSPLHF.

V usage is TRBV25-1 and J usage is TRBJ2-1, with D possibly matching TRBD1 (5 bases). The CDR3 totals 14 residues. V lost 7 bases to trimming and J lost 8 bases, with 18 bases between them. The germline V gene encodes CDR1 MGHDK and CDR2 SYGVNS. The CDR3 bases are TGTGCCAGCACAGGGTACGAGATGATGGATGAGCAGTTCTTC. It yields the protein CASTGYEMMDEQFF.

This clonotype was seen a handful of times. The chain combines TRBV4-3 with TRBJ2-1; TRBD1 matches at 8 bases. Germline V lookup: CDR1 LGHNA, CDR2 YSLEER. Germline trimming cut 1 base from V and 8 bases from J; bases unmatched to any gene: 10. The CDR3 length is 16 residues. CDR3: CASSQAWTGTDYEQFF. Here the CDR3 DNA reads TGCGCCAGCAGCCAAGCATGGACAGGGACGGACTATGAGCAGTTCTTC.

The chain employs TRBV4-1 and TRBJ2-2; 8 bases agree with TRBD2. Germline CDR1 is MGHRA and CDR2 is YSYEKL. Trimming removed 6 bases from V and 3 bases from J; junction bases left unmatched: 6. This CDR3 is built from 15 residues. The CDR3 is CASRVAGLDTGELFF. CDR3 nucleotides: TGCGCCAGCAGGGTAGCGGGATTGGACACCGGGGAGCTGTTTTTT.

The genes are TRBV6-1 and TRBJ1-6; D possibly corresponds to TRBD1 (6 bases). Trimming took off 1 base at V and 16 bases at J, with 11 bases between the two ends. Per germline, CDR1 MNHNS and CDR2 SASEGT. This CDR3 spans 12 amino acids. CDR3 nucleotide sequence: TGTGCCAGCAGTGAAGACAGGGCAAAGCTCCACTTT. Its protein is CASSEDRAKLHF.

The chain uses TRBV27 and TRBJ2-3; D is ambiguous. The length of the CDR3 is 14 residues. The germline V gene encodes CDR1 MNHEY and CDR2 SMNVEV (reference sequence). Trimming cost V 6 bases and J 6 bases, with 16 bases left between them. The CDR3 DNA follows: TGTGCCAGCAGCAACCTTTTGACTGCTGATACGCAGTATTTT. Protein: CASSNLLTADTQYF.

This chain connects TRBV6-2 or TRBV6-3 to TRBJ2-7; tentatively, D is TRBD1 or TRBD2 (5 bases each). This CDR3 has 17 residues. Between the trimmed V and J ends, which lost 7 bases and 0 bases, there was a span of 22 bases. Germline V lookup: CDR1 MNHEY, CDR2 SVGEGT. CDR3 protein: CASNLGPRAVGSYEQYF. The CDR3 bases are TGTGCCAGCAACCTGGGGCCGCGGGCGGTCGGCTCCTACGAGCAGTACTTC.

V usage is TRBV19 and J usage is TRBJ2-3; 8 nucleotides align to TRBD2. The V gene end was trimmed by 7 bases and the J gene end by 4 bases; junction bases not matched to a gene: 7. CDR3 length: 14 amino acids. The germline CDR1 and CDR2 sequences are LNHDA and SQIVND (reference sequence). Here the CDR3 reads CASKSAGDPDTQYF. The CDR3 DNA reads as TGTGCCAGTAAGTCAGCGGGAGATCCAGATACGCAGTATTTT.

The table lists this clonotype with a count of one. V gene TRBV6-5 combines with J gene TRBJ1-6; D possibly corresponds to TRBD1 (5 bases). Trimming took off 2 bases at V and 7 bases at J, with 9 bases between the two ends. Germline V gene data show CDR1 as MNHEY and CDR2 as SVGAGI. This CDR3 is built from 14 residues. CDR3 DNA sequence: TGTGCCAGCAGTTACCGACAGCGGAATTCACCCCTCCACTTT. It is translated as CASSYRQRNSPLHF.

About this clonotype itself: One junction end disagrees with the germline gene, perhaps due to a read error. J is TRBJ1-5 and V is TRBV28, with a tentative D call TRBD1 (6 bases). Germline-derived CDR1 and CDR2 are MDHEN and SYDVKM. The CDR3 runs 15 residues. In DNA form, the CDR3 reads TGTGCCAGCAGTTTAAGGGACACCAGCAGTCAGCCCCAGCATTTT. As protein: CASSLRDTSSQPQHF.